This T cell receptor (beta chain) was sequenced for a study of shared clonotypes between healthy human individuals. Broader study findings: Generally, estimated richness proved larger in naive subsets than it did in memory subsets. It was anticipated that sequencing depth would influence how many clonotypes donors shared. With four donors compared, roughly 4.9% of naive CD4 clonotypes were shared.

Notes on this clone: Its antigen is unidentified. The junction departs from germline at one end; a sequencing error may be responsible.

The CDR3 extends over 15 amino acids. The germline V gene encodes CDR1 LGHNA and CDR2 YSLEER. The study drew its donors from healthy HIV-negative adults without recent acute infections or vaccinations. Using immunoSEQ multiplex PCR, the repertoire was profiled, and TCRdb retains in-frame clones only, with some absent. The top ten clones hold around 15% of a sample with about 320,000 clones, around 86% of them seen once. The source is a young man in good health. The chain is built from TRBV4-3 and TRBJ2-7; D might be TRBD2 (6 bases). Sequencing was done on a sample of memory CD8+ T cells sorted from blood. Subset defined: CD45RO+ cells pooled with CCR7-negative TemRA cells. For the CDR3, the DNA is TGCGCCAGCAGCCAAGAAGATAGCGGCTCCTACGAGCGGTACTTC. It translates to CASSQEDSGSYERYF.